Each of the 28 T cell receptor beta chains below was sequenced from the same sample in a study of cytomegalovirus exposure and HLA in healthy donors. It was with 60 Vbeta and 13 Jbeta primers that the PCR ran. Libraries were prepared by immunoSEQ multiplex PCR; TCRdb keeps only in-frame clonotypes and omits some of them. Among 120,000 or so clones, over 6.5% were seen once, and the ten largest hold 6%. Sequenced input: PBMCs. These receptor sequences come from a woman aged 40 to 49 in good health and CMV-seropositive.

The CDR3 here is CASSHRGDRYEQYF. Here the CDR3 DNA reads TGTGCCAGCAGTCACAGGGGAGATCGCTACGAGCAGTACTTC. This chain connects TRBV27 to TRBJ2-7, with 7 bases lining up with TRBD1. V dropped 5 bases and J dropped 3; count of bases not matched to a gene: 7. The CDR3 runs to 14 residues. Germline CDR1 is MNHEY and CDR2 is SMNVEV (reference sequence).

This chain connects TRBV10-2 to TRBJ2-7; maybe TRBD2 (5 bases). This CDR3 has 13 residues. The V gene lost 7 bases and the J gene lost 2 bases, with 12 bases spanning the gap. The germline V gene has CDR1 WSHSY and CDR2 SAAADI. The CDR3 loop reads CASIPDLTYEQYF. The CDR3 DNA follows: TGCGCCAGCATTCCGGACTTAACCTACGAGCAGTACTTC.

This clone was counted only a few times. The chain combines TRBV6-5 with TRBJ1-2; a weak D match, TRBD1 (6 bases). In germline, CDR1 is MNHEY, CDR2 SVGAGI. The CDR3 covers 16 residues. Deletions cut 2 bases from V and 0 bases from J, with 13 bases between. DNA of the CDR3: TGTGCCAGCAGTTACGGATACGGGACACCTAACTATGGCTACACCTTC. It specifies CASSYGYGTPNYGYTF.

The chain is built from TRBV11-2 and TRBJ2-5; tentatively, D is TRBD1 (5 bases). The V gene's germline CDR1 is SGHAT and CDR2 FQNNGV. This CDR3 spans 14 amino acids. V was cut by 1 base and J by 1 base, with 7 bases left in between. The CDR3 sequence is CASSLVQGQETQYF. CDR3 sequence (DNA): TGTGCCAGCAGCTTAGTCCAGGGCCAAGAGACCCAGTACTTC.

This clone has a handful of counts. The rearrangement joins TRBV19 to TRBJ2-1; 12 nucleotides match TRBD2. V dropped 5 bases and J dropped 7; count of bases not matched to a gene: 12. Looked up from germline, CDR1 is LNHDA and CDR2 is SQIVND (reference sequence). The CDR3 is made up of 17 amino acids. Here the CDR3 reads CASSGLLAGGMLNEQFF. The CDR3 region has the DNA TGTGCCAGTAGTGGCCTCCTAGCGGGGGGGATGTTAAATGAGCAGTTCTTC.

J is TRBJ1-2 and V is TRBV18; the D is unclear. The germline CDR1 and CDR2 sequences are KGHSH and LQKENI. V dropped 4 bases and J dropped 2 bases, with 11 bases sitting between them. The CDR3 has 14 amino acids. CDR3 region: CASSQTRMNYGYTF. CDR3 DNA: TGTGCCAGCTCACAGACACGGATGAACTATGGCTACACCTTC.

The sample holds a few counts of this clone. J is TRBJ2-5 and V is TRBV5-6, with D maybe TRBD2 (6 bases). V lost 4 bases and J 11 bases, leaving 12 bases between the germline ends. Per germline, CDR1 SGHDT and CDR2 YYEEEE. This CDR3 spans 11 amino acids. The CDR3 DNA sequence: TGTGCCAGCAGCGGGGGGAAAGAGCAGTACTTC. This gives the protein CASSGGKEQYF. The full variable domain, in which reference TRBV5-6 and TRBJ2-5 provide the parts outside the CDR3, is DAGVTQSPTHLIKTRGQQVTLRCSPKSGHDTVSWYQQALGQGPQFIFQYYEEEERQRGNFPDRFSGHQFPNYSSELNVNALLLGDSALYLCASSGGKEQYFGPGTRLLVL.

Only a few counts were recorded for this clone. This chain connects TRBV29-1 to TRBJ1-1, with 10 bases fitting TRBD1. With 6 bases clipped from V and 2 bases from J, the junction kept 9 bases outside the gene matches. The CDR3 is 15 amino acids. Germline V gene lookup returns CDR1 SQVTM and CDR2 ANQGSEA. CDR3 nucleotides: TGCAGCGTAGAACCCCGGGACAGGGGAAACACTGAAGCTTTCTTT. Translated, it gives CSVEPRDRGNTEAFF.

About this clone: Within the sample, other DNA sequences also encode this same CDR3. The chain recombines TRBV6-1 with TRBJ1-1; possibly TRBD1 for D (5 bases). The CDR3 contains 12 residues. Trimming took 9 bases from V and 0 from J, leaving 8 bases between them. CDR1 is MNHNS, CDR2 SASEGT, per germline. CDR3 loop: CASRGVNTEAFF. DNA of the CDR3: TGTGCCAGTCGGGGGGTGAACACTGAAGCTTTCTTT.

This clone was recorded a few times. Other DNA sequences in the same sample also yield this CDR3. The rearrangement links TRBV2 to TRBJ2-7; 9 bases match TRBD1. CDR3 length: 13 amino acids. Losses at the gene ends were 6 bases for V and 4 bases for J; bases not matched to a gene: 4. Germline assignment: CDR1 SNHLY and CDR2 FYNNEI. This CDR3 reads CASSLGQGYEQYF. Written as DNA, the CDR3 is TGTGCCAGCAGCCTGGGACAGGGATACGAGCAGTACTTC.

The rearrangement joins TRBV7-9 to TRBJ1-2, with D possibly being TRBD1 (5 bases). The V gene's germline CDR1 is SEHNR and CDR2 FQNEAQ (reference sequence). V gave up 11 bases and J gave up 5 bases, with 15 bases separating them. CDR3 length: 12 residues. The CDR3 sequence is CAGGAPEYGYTF. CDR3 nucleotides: TGTGCCGGCGGGGCCCCAGAGTATGGCTACACCTTC.

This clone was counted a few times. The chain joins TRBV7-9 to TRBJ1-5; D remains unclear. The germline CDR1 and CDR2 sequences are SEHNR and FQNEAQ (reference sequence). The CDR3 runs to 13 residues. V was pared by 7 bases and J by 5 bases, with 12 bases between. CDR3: CASNRNEDQPQHF. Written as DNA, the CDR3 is TGTGCCAGCAACCGCAACGAGGATCAGCCCCAGCATTTT.

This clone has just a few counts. CDR3 bases: TGCGCCAGCAGCGCGGGACAGATTAATGAAAAACTGTTTTTT. Amino acid sequence: CASSAGQINEKLFF. The rearrangement links TRBV5-1 to TRBJ1-4; the match to TRBD1 covers 7 bases. V shed 4 bases, J shed 4 bases, and the junction held 4 bases outside the gene matches. This CDR3 comprises 14 residues. Per germline, CDR1 SGHRS and CDR2 YFSETQ.

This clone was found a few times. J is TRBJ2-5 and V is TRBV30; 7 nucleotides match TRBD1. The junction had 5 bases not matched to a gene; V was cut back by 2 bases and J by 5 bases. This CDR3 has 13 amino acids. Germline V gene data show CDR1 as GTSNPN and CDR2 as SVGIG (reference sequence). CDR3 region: CAWSIGGRETQYF. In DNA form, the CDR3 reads TGTGCCTGGAGTATAGGGGGCCGGGAGACCCAGTACTTC.

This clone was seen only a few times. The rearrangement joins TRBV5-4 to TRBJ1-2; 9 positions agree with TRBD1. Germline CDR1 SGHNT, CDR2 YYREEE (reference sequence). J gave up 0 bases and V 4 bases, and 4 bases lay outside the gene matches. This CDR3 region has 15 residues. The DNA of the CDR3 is TGTGCCAGCAGCCGGGGACAGGGCCCTAACTATGGCTACACCTTC. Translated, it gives CASSRGQGPNYGYTF.

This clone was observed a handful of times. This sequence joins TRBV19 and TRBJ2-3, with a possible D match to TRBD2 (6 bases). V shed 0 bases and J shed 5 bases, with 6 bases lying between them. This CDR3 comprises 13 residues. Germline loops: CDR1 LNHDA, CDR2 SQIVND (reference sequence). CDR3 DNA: TGTGCCAGTAGTATAGAAGCGGGAGATACGCAGTATTTT. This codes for CASSIEAGDTQYF.

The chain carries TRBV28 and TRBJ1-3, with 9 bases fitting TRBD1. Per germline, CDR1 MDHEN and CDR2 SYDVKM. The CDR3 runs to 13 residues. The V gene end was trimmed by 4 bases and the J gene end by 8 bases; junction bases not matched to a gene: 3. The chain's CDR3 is CASSSDRGHTIYF. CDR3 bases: TGTGCCAGCAGTTCGGACAGGGGTCACACCATATATTTT.

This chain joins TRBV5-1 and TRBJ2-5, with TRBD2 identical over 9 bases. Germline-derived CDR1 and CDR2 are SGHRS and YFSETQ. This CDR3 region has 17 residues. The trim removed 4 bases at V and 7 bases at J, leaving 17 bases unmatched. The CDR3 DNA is TGCGCCAGCAGCATTGCACCCCCTAGCGGGGCGGCCTCGACCCAGTACTTC. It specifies CASSIAPPSGAASTQYF.

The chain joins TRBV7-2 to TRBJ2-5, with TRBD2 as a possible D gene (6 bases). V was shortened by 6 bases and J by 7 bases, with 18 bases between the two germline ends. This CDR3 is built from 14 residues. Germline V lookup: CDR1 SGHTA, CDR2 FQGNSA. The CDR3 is CASSLSGTDGTQYF. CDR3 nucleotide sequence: TGTGCCAGCAGTCTTTCGGGGACTGACGGGACCCAGTACTTC. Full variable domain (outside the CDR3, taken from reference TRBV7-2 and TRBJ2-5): GAGVSQSPSNKVTEKGKDVELRCDPISGHTALYWYRQSLGQGLEFLIYFQGNSAPDKSGLPSDRFSAERTGGSVSTLTIQRTQQEDSAVYLCASSLSGTDGTQYFGPGTRLLVL.

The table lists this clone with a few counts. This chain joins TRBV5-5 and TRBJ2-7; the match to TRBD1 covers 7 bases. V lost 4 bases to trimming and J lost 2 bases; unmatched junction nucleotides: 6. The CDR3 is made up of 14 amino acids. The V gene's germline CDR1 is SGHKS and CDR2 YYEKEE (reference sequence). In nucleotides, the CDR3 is TGTGCCAGCAGCCTCACCGGGACAGCCTACGAGCAGTACTTC. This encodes CASSLTGTAYEQYF. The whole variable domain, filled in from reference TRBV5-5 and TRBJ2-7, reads DAGVTQSPTHLIKTRGQQVTLRCSPISGHKSVSWYQQVLGQGPQFIFQYYEKEERGRGNFPDRFSARQFPNYSSELNVNALLLGDSALYLCASSLTGTAYEQYFGPGTRLTVT.

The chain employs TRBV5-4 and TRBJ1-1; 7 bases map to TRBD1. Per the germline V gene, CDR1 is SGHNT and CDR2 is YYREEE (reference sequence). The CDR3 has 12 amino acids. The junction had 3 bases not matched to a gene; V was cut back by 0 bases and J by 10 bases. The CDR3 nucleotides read TGTGCCAGCAGCTTGGCGACAGGGAGAGCTTTCTTT. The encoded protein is CASSLATGRAFF.

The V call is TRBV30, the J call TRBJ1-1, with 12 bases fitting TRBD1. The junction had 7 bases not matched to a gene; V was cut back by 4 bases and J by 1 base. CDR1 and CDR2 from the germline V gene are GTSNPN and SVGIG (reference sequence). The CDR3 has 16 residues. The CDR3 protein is CAWKPGQGARNTEAFF. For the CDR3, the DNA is TGTGCCTGGAAACCGGGACAGGGGGCCCGGAACACTGAAGCTTTCTTT.

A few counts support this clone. CDR3 DNA sequence: TGCGCCAGCAGCTTGGGGGGACTGTCGAACACTGAAGCTTTCTTT. The encoded protein is CASSLGGLSNTEAFF. The rearrangement uses TRBV5-1 and TRBJ1-1; D is possibly TRBD1 (5 bases). Germline CDR1 SGHRS, CDR2 YFSETQ. Trimming removed 0 bases from V and 1 base from J, with 10 bases in between. The CDR3 loop spans 15 amino acids.

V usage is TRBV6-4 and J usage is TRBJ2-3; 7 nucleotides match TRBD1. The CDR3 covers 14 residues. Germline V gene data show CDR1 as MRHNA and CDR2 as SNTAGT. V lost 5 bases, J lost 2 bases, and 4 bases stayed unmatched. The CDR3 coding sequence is TGTGCCAGCAGTCAGACAGGGTCCACAGATACGCAGTATTTT. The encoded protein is CASSQTGSTDTQYF.

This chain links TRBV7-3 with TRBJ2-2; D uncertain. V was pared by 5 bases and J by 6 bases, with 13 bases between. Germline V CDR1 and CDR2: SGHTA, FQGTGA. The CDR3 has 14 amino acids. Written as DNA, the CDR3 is TGTGCCAGCAGCCCATCGAGGAATTCCGGGGAGCTGTTTTTT. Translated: CASSPSRNSGELFF.

The CDR3 region is CASSVTSNTEAFF. The CDR3 DNA sequence: TGTGCCAGCAGTGTCACTAGTAACACTGAAGCTTTCTTT. V gene TRBV6-4 combines with J gene TRBJ1-1; no clear D. CDR1 is MRHNA, CDR2 SNTAGT, per germline. Trimming stripped 4 bases from V and 2 bases from J, with 8 bases between. The CDR3 is 13 residues long.

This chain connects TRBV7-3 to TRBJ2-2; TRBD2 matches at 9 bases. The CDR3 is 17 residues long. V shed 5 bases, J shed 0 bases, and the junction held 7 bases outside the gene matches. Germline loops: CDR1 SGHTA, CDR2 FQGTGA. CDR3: CASSPSLAGTNTGELFF. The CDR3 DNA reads TGTGCCAGCAGCCCTAGCCTAGCGGGGACGAACACCGGGGAGCTGTTTTTT.

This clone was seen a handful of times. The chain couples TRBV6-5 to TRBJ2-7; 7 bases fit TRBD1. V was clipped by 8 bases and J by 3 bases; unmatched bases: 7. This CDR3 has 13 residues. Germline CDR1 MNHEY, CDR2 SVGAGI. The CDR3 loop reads CASSQGVIYEQYF. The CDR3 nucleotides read TGTGCCAGCTCCCAGGGGGTTATCTACGAGCAGTACTTC.